The 16 T cell receptor beta chains below all came from one sample that was sequenced in a study of blood T cell repertoires in COVID-19. The repertoire was sequenced with immunoSEQ multiplex PCR; TCRdb's copy has only in-frame clones and lacks some. In the table there are tens of thousands of clones, about four fifths of which are singletons. Sequencing was done on a sample of peripheral blood. The source is a man aged 65 to 85 with acute or convalescent COVID-19.

This sequence joins TRBV7-9 and TRBJ2-7, with a weak D call TRBD2 (5 bases). Germline V gives CDR1 SEHNR, CDR2 FQNEAQ (reference sequence). The CDR3 has 13 residues. Trimming left V 5 bases short and J 4 bases short, with 12 bases between. The chain's CDR3 is CASSRGLEYEQYF. DNA of the CDR3: TGTGCCAGCAGCCGAGGACTCGAGTACGAGCAGTACTTC.

This chain's CDR3 is CASTGQGAGSSYEQYF. The CDR3 DNA reads TGTGCCAGCACCGGACAGGGGGCGGGTAGCTCCTACGAGCAGTACTTC. V gene TRBV27 combines with J gene TRBJ2-7; TRBD1 matches at 11 bases. The length of the CDR3 is 16 residues. V shed 7 bases, J shed 0 bases, and the junction held 8 bases outside the gene matches. Germline CDR1 reads MNHEY; CDR2 reads SMNVEV (reference sequence).

V and J are TRBV7-9 and TRBJ1-4; D gene uncertain. V lost 3 bases, J lost 4 bases, and 9 bases lay in between. Germline V lookup: CDR1 SEHNR, CDR2 FQNEAQ (reference sequence). The CDR3 sequence is 14 residues long. The CDR3 bases are TGTGCCAGCAGCTTTCCCCCCGTTAATGAAAAACTGTTTTTT. It yields the protein CASSFPPVNEKLFF.

The chain is built from TRBV19 and TRBJ2-4, with D maybe TRBD2 (6 bases). Trimming removed 3 bases at V and 7 bases at J, with 19 bases between. The CDR3 is made up of 16 amino acids. Germline CDR1 LNHDA, CDR2 SQIVND (reference sequence). The chain's CDR3 is CASSIDGALGGNIQYF. CDR3 nucleotide sequence: TGTGCCAGTAGTATTGATGGAGCGTTAGGAGGGAACATTCAGTACTTC.

The rearrangement links TRBV14 to TRBJ1-1; D is ambiguous. V was trimmed by 9 bases and J by 0 bases, leaving 8 bases between them. Germline lookup yields CDR1 SGHDN and CDR2 FVKESK. The CDR3 consists of 12 residues. In nucleotides, the CDR3 is TGTGCCAGTGGGGAGTTGAACACTGAAGCTTTCTTT. It is translated as CASGELNTEAFF.

The chain has TRBV11-1 and TRBJ2-5, with a tentative D call TRBD2 (5 bases). Germline-derived CDR1 and CDR2 are SGHAT and FQDESV (reference sequence). V was cut by 5 bases and J by 4 bases, with 20 bases left in between. CDR3 size: 16 residues. As DNA, the CDR3 is TGTGCCAGCAGCATCTACGGAGGCAGAGGCGGAGAGACCCAGTACTTC. Translating gives CASSIYGGRGGETQYF.

The chain employs TRBV28 and TRBJ1-2, with D hard to call. Trimming took off 2 bases at V and 4 bases at J, with 8 bases between the two ends. This CDR3 comprises 13 residues. The germline V gene encodes CDR1 MDHEN and CDR2 SYDVKM. CDR3 coding DNA: TGTGCCAGCAGTTTAATGGGGAGCTATGGCTACACCTTC. Amino acid sequence: CASSLMGSYGYTF.

This clone was seen only a few times. V and J are TRBV9 and TRBJ2-7, with D possibly being TRBD2 (5 bases). Germline V gene data show CDR1 as SGDLS and CDR2 as YYNGEE. The CDR3 consists of 14 residues. V lost 0 bases, J lost 4 bases, and 11 bases lay in between. The DNA for the CDR3 is TGTGCCAGCAGCGTAGGAGAGGGTGGGTACGAGCAGTACTTC. Translating it yields CASSVGEGGYEQYF.

The chain recombines TRBV3-1 (or the pseudogene TRBV3-2) with TRBJ2-6; 9 bases agree with TRBD1. CDR1 is LGHDT and CDR2 is YNNKEL in the germline V gene (reference sequence). This CDR3 has 17 amino acids. The V segment lost 3 bases and the J segment 4 bases; nucleotides outside the gene matches: 7. The CDR3, as DNA: TGTGCCAGCAGCCAGTACAGGGGGCAAGGAGGGGCCAACGTCCTGACTTTC. Translation: CASSQYRGQGGANVLTF.

The V call is TRBV18, the J call TRBJ1-1; TRBD1 matches at 8 bases. Trimming cost V 6 bases and J 3 bases; bases outside gene matches: 6. This CDR3 is 14 amino acids long. Per the germline V gene, CDR1 is KGHSH and CDR2 is LQKENI. This CDR3 reads CASSLMDRDTEAFF. The CDR3 DNA reads as TGTGCCAGCTCCTTGATGGACAGGGACACTGAAGCTTTCTTT.

This chain connects TRBV29-1 to TRBJ2-2, with D tentatively TRBD1 (6 bases). The V end was cut by 6 bases, the J end by 4 bases, with 12 bases between. CDR3 size: 13 residues. Germline values: CDR1 SQVTM, CDR2 ANQGSEA. Here the CDR3 DNA reads TGCAGCGTCCGACAGGCGGGCACCGGGGAGCTGTTTTTT. It specifies CSVRQAGTGELFF.

This chain joins TRBV11-1 and TRBJ2-7, with 9 bases matching TRBD1. The junction had 5 bases not matched to a gene; V was cut back by 8 bases and J by 3 bases. This CDR3 comprises 13 residues. Germline V gives CDR1 SGHAT, CDR2 FQDESV (reference sequence). The CDR3 reads CASRTGQGYEQYF. The DNA of the CDR3 is TGTGCCAGCCGCACGGGACAGGGCTACGAGCAGTACTTC.

The rearrangement links TRBV19 to TRBJ2-1; unclear D gene. Germline assignment: CDR1 LNHDA and CDR2 SQIVND (reference sequence). This CDR3 contains 12 residues. V lost 5 bases, J lost 7 bases, and 9 bases lay in between. CDR3 loop: CASSGRRNEQFF. The CDR3 nucleotides read TGTGCCAGTAGTGGCAGGCGAAATGAGCAGTTCTTC.

This chain connects TRBV19 to TRBJ2-5; the D is unclear. Germline values: CDR1 LNHDA, CDR2 SQIVND (reference sequence). The CDR3 has 14 amino acids. Trimming pared 1 base from V and 4 bases from J, leaving 10 bases between. In nucleotides, the CDR3 is TGTGCCAGTAGTATAGTGGGCACACTAGAGACCCAGTACTTC. Its translation is CASSIVGTLETQYF.

The genes are TRBV6-5 and TRBJ2-7, with 8 positions matching TRBD1. The CDR3 covers 14 residues. V gave up 6 bases and J gave up 0 bases; unmatched junction bases: 4. CDR1 and CDR2 (germline): MNHEY, SVGAGI. The CDR3 DNA sequence: TGTGCCAGCAGGTCGGGACAGGCCTCCTACGAGCAGTACTTC. It is translated as CASRSGQASYEQYF.

The gene calls are TRBV18 and TRBJ1-1; unclear D gene. V was clipped by 2 bases and J by 0 bases, with 13 bases between them. Germline V gives CDR1 KGHSH, CDR2 LQKENI. CDR3 size: 16 residues. CDR3 amino acids: CASSPGFAAMNTEAFF. CDR3 sequence (DNA): TGTGCCAGCTCACCAGGATTCGCGGCCATGAACACTGAAGCTTTCTTT. Full variable domain (missing parts from reference TRBV18 and TRBJ1-1): NAGVMQNPRHLVRRRGQEARLRCSPMKGHSHVYWYRQLPEEGLKFMVYLQKENIIDESGMPKERFSAEFPKEGPSILRIQQVVRGDSAAYFCASSPGFAAMNTEAFFGQGTRLTVV.